This is a list of T cell receptor beta chains from one sample in a study of early T cells in non-severe SARS-CoV-2 infection. TCRdb itself ran the 5' RACE reads through MiXCR, one entry per CDR3 protein. The sample has around 25,000 distinct CDR3 sequences, around 4.2% seen once. Sequenced: whole blood. These TCRs come from an adult who was a healthcare worker with PCR-confirmed SARS-CoV-2 infection or an uninfected control (not recorded which). CDR3s include the opening cysteine and the closing phenylalanine or tryptophan. A D gene is named only where the DNA matches it firmly. Some rows have no size entry. The others give once, few or many, or a class for an expanded clone.

d_call: .; clone_size: many; v_call: TRBV5-1; j_call: TRBJ2-7; cdr3_aa: CASSRDNSYEQYF; cdr3_nt: TGCGCCAGCAGCCGAGACAACTCCTACGAGCAGTACTTC
d_call: TRBD1; clone_size: many; v_call: TRBV5-1; j_call: TRBJ1-1; cdr3_aa: CASSFLTGRDTEAFF; cdr3_nt: TGCGCCAGCAGCTTCCTGACAGGGCGGGACACTGAAGCTTTCTTT
d_call: TRBD2; clone_size: many; v_call: TRBV20-1; j_call: TRBJ2-1; cdr3_aa: CSARASGGNEQFF; cdr3_nt: TGCAGTGCTAGAGCGTCGGGAGGCAATGAGCAGTTCTTC
d_call: .; clone_size: many; v_call: TRBV20-1; j_call: TRBJ1-2; cdr3_aa: CSARAEKASGYTF; cdr3_nt: TGCAGTGCTAGAGCCGAGAAAGCATCTGGCTACACCTTC
d_call: TRBD2; clone_size: many; v_call: TRBV20-1; j_call: TRBJ2-4; cdr3_aa: CSARLLAGRTKNIQYF; cdr3_nt: TGCAGTGCTAGGTTACTAGCGGGTAGGACCAAAAACATTCAGTACTTC
d_call: .; clone_size: .; v_call: TRBV20-1; j_call: TRBJ2-7; cdr3_aa: CSAVSSGQTYEQYF; cdr3_nt: TGCAGTGCTGTAAGTAGCGGTCAAACCTACGAGCAGTACTTC
d_call: .; clone_size: many; v_call: TRBV20-1; j_call: TRBJ1-3; cdr3_aa: CSARDPAGRNTIYF; cdr3_nt: TGCAGTGCTAGAGATCCTGCAGGGAGAAACACCATATATTTT
d_call: .; clone_size: medium-sized; v_call: TRBV6-6; j_call: TRBJ1-1; cdr3_aa: CASIQGRSEAFF; cdr3_nt: TGTGCCAGCATCCAGGGCCGTAGTGAAGCTTTCTTT
d_call: TRBD1; clone_size: many; v_call: TRBV2; j_call: TRBJ1-1; cdr3_aa: CASSGTGGLVAEAFF; cdr3_nt: TGTGCCAGCAGTGGGACAGGGGGATTGGTCGCTGAAGCTTTCTTT
d_call: .; clone_size: many; v_call: TRBV7-2; j_call: TRBJ2-3; cdr3_aa: CASSSYTDTQYF; cdr3_nt: TGTGCCAGCAGCTCGTACACAGATACGCAGTATTTT
d_call: TRBD2; clone_size: medium-sized; v_call: TRBV7-3; j_call: TRBJ2-1; cdr3_aa: CASSLVIAGVNEQFF; cdr3_nt: TGTGCCAGCAGCTTAGTGATAGCGGGAGTGAATGAGCAGTTCTTC
d_call: .; clone_size: many; v_call: TRBV27; j_call: TRBJ2-1; cdr3_aa: CASSTTYNEQFF; cdr3_nt: TGTGCCAGCAGTACCACCTACAATGAGCAGTTCTTC
d_call: .; clone_size: many; v_call: TRBV2; j_call: TRBJ2-7; cdr3_aa: CASSQTGAAYEQYF; cdr3_nt: TGTGCCAGCAGCCAGACAGGCGCAGCCTACGAGCAGTACTTC
d_call: .; clone_size: many; v_call: TRBV5-4; j_call: TRBJ2-5; cdr3_aa: CASRDQRSSQETQYF; cdr3_nt: TGTGCCAGCAGAGACCAGCGGAGCTCCCAAGAGACCCAGTACTTC
d_call: .; clone_size: many; v_call: TRBV7-2; j_call: TRBJ2-5; cdr3_aa: CASSLSGVGETQYF; cdr3_nt: TGTGCCAGCAGCTTATCAGGGGTTGGCGAGACCCAGTACTTC
d_call: TRBD2; clone_size: many; v_call: TRBV7-3; j_call: TRBJ2-1; cdr3_aa: CASSLGPGGSSYNEQFF; cdr3_nt: TGTGCCAGCAGCTTGGGCCCGGGCGGGAGCTCCTACAATGAGCAGTTCTTC
d_call: .; clone_size: many; v_call: TRBV9; j_call: TRBJ1-2; cdr3_aa: CASSSGRTASNYGYTF; cdr3_nt: TGTGCCAGCAGCTCAGGGAGGACAGCGTCTAACTATGGCTACACCTTC
d_call: .; clone_size: many; v_call: TRBV11-2; j_call: TRBJ2-1; cdr3_aa: CASSSREGASSYNEQFF; cdr3_nt: TGTGCCAGCAGCTCCCGAGAAGGGGCGAGCTCCTACAATGAGCAGTTCTTC
d_call: TRBD2; clone_size: few; v_call: TRBV2; j_call: TRBJ2-3; cdr3_aa: CASSAWGGRQYF; cdr3_nt: TGTGCCAGCAGTGCATGGGGGGGAAGGCAGTATTTT
d_call: TRBD2; clone_size: medium-sized; v_call: TRBV11-2; j_call: TRBJ2-7; cdr3_aa: CASSSTSGRKYF; cdr3_nt: TGTGCCAGCAGTTCGACTAGCGGGAGGAAGTACTTC
d_call: .; clone_size: many; v_call: TRBV27; j_call: TRBJ2-7; cdr3_aa: CASSLQGGAPYEQYF; cdr3_nt: TGTGCCAGCAGTTTACAAGGAGGGGCACCCTACGAGCAGTACTTC
d_call: .; clone_size: many; v_call: TRBV11-1; j_call: TRBJ2-1; cdr3_aa: CASSFVYDEQFF; cdr3_nt: TGTGCCAGCAGCTTCGTCTACGATGAGCAGTTCTTC
d_call: .; clone_size: few; v_call: TRBV7-8; j_call: TRBJ1-1; cdr3_aa: CASSLNDRQAFF; cdr3_nt: TGTGCCAGCAGCCTCAACGACAGACAGGCTTTCTTT
d_call: TRBD1; clone_size: many; v_call: TRBV2; j_call: TRBJ1-5; cdr3_aa: CASRWTGANQPQHF; cdr3_nt: TGTGCCAGCAGGTGGACAGGGGCCAATCAGCCCCAGCATTTT
d_call: TRBD2; clone_size: many; v_call: TRBV5-1; j_call: TRBJ2-2; cdr3_aa: CASSQGTSGIPVGTGELFF; cdr3_nt: TGCGCCAGCAGCCAGGGGACTAGCGGGATTCCTGTCGGGACCGGGGAGCTGTTTTTT
d_call: .; clone_size: many; v_call: TRBV28; j_call: TRBJ1-1; cdr3_aa: CASSLPIGEALYNTEAFF; cdr3_nt: TGTGCCAGCAGTTTACCCATCGGAGAGGCTCTCTATAACACTGAAGCTTTCTTT
d_call: TRBD2; clone_size: .; v_call: TRBV7-6; j_call: TRBJ2-3; cdr3_aa: CASSTGLAVGTDTQYF; cdr3_nt: TGTGCCAGCAGCACGGGACTAGCGGTGGGCACAGATACGCAGTATTTT
d_call: .; clone_size: many; v_call: TRBV5-1; j_call: TRBJ1-1; cdr3_aa: CASSSLYDRGTEAFF; cdr3_nt: TGCGCCAGCAGCTCGCTTTACGACAGAGGCACTGAAGCTTTCTTT
d_call: .; clone_size: few; v_call: TRBV29-1; j_call: TRBJ1-1; cdr3_aa: CSVDQVRTEAFF; cdr3_nt: TGCAGCGTTGATCAGGTTCGGACTGAAGCTTTCTTT
d_call: .; clone_size: many; v_call: TRBV2; j_call: TRBJ1-2; cdr3_aa: CASSESTVSGYTF; cdr3_nt: TGTGCCAGCAGTGAATCGACAGTTAGTGGCTACACCTTC
d_call: .; clone_size: many; v_call: TRBV6-2/TRBV6-3; j_call: TRBJ2-6; cdr3_aa: CASSPRGLSGANVLTF; cdr3_nt: TGTGCCAGCAGCCCCCGCGGGCTCTCTGGGGCCAACGTCCTGACTTTC
d_call: .; clone_size: many; v_call: TRBV9; j_call: TRBJ2-1; cdr3_aa: CASSPQTNEQFF; cdr3_nt: TGTGCCAGCAGCCCTCAAACGAATGAGCAGTTCTTC
d_call: .; clone_size: many; v_call: TRBV18; j_call: TRBJ2-6; cdr3_aa: CASSRQAGSSGANVLTF; cdr3_nt: TGTGCCAGCTCACGACAGGCAGGGAGCTCTGGGGCCAACGTCCTGACTTTC
d_call: TRBD1; clone_size: many; v_call: TRBV28; j_call: TRBJ1-3; cdr3_aa: CASRGQAYSGNTIYF; cdr3_nt: TGTGCCAGCAGAGGACAGGCCTACTCTGGAAACACCATATATTTT
d_call: TRBD2; clone_size: many; v_call: TRBV3-1; j_call: TRBJ2-7; cdr3_aa: CASSQPTSGNYEQYF; cdr3_nt: TGTGCCAGCAGCCAACCAACTAGCGGGAACTACGAGCAGTACTTC
d_call: .; clone_size: few; v_call: TRBV9; j_call: TRBJ2-2; cdr3_aa: CASSVGKQSGELFF; cdr3_nt: TGTGCCAGCAGCGTAGGGAAGCAGTCCGGGGAGCTGTTTTTT
d_call: .; clone_size: .; v_call: TRBV5-1; j_call: TRBJ2-7; cdr3_aa: CASSVDSNSYEQYF; cdr3_nt: TGCGCCAGCAGCGTGGACAGCAACTCCTACGAGCAGTACTTC
d_call: .; clone_size: medium-sized; v_call: TRBV2; j_call: TRBJ2-1; cdr3_aa: CASSEGAEYNEQFF; cdr3_nt: TGTGCCAGCAGTGAAGGTGCAGAATACAATGAGCAGTTCTTC
d_call: .; clone_size: .; v_call: TRBV29-1; j_call: TRBJ2-1; cdr3_aa: CSVVGHSTYNEQFF; cdr3_nt: TGCAGCGTTGTGGGACATTCAACCTACAATGAGCAGTTCTTC
d_call: TRBD2; clone_size: many; v_call: TRBV9; j_call: TRBJ2-1; cdr3_aa: CASSERDSYNEQFF; cdr3_nt: TGTGCCAGCAGTGAGCGGGACTCCTACAATGAGCAGTTCTTC
d_call: .; clone_size: many; v_call: TRBV5-4; j_call: TRBJ1-1; cdr3_aa: CASSTQIGETEAFF; cdr3_nt: TGTGCCAGCAGTACTCAAATCGGGGAAACTGAAGCTTTCTTT
d_call: TRBD2; clone_size: many; v_call: TRBV28; j_call: TRBJ2-1; cdr3_aa: CASSLHSGSGGHNEQFF; cdr3_nt: TGTGCCAGCAGCCTCCATAGCGGGAGCGGGGGCCACAATGAGCAGTTCTTC
d_call: .; clone_size: many; v_call: TRBV5-1; j_call: TRBJ1-3; cdr3_aa: CASRADSGNTIYF; cdr3_nt: TGCGCCAGCAGGGCAGATTCAGGAAACACCATATATTTT
d_call: .; clone_size: many; v_call: TRBV7-2; j_call: TRBJ1-5; cdr3_aa: CASSVYRNNQPQHF; cdr3_nt: TGTGCCAGCAGTGTCTATCGGAACAATCAGCCCCAGCATTTT
d_call: .; clone_size: many; v_call: TRBV29-1; j_call: TRBJ1-2; cdr3_aa: CSVARSYGYTF; cdr3_nt: TGCAGCGTTGCCAGGTCCTATGGCTACACCTTC
d_call: .; clone_size: many; v_call: TRBV5-1; j_call: TRBJ2-7; cdr3_aa: CASSSGAAREQYF; cdr3_nt: TGCGCCAGCAGCTCCGGGGCCGCGAGGGAGCAGTACTTC
d_call: .; clone_size: many; v_call: TRBV11-2; j_call: TRBJ2-2; cdr3_aa: CASRSLAANTGELFF; cdr3_nt: TGTGCCAGCCGCTCATTAGCAGCGAACACCGGGGAGCTGTTTTTT
d_call: TRBD2; clone_size: few; v_call: TRBV7-7; j_call: TRBJ2-5; cdr3_aa: CASSRTSRGTQYF; cdr3_nt: TGTGCCAGCAGCAGGACTAGTAGGGGGACCCAGTACTTC
d_call: .; clone_size: many; v_call: TRBV20-1; j_call: TRBJ2-7; cdr3_aa: CSARGEFLAGRYSYEQYF; cdr3_nt: TGCAGTGCTAGGGGGGAATTCTTGGCAGGGCGATACTCCTACGAGCAGTACTTC
d_call: .; clone_size: many; v_call: TRBV7-6; j_call: TRBJ2-5; cdr3_aa: CASSSPESETQYF; cdr3_nt: TGTGCCAGCAGTTCTCCCGAATCGGAGACCCAGTACTTC